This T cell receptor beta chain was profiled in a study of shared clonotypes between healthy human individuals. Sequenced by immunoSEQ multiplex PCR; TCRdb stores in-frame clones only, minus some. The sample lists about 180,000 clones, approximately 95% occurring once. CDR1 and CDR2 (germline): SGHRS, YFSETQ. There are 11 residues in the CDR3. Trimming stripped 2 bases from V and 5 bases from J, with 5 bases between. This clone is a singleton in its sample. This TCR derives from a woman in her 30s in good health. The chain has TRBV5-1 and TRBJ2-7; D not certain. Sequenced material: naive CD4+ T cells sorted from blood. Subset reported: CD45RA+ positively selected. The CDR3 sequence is CASSFGNEQYF. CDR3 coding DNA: TGCGCCAGCAGCTTTGGTAACGAGCAGTACTTC.